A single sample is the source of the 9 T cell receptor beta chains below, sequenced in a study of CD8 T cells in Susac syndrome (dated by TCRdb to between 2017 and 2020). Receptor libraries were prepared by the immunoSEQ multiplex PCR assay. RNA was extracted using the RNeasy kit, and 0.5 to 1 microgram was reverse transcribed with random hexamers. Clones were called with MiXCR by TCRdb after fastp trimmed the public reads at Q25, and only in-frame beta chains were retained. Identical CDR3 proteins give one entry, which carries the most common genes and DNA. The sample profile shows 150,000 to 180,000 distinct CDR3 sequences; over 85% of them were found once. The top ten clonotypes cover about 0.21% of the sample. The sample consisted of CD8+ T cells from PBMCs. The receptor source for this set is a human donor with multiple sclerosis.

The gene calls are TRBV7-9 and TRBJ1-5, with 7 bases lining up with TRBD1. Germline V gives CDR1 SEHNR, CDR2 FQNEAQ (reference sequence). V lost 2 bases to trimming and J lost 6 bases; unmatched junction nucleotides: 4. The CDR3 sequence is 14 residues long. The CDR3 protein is CASSLIDRAQPQHF. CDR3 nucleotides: TGTGCCAGCAGCTTAATCGACAGGGCTCAGCCCCAGCATTTT.

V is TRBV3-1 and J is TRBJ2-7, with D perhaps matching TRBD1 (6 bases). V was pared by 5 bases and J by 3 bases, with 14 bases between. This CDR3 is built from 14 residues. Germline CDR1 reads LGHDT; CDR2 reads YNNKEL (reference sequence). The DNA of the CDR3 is TGTGCCAGCAGCTTCGAAACAGGGTTCTACGAGCAGTACTTC. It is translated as CASSFETGFYEQYF.

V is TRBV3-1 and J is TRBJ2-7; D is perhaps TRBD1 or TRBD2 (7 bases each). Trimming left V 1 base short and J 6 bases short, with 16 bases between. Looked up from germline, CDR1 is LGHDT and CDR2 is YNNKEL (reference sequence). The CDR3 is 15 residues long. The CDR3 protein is CASSQGPRGTIEQYF. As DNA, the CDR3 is TGTGCCAGCAGCCAAGGTCCCAGGGGGACTATCGAGCAGTACTTC.

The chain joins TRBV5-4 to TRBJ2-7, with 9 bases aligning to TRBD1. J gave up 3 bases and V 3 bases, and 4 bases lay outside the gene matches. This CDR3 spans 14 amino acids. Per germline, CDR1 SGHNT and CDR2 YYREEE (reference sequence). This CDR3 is CASSSGQGNYEQYF. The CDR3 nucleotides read TGTGCCAGCAGCTCGGGACAGGGAAACTACGAGCAGTACTTC.

The CDR3: CASSPGGGRGKNIQYF. In DNA form, the CDR3 reads TGTGCCAGCAGCCCCGGAGGCGGCCGTGGCAAAAACATTCAGTACTTC. The gene calls are TRBV9 and TRBJ2-4; perhaps TRBD2 as D (5 bases). Germline V lookup: CDR1 SGDLS, CDR2 YYNGEE. This CDR3 comprises 16 residues. The ends were cut back, 4 bases at V and 3 bases at J, with 17 bases in the middle.

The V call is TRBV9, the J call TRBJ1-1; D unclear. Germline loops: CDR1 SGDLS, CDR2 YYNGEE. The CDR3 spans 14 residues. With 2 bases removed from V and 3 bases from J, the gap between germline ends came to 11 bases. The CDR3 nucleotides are TGTGCCAGCAGCGTTAGGGTGATTGACACTGAAGCTTTCTTT. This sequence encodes CASSVRVIDTEAFF.

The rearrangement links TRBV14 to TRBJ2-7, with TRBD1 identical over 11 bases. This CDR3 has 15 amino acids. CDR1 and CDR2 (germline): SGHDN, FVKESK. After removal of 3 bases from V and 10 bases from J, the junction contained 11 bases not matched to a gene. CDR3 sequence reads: CASSHLTGTGGTQYF. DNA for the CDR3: TGTGCCAGCAGCCATCTCACAGGGACAGGGGGAACTCAGTACTTC.

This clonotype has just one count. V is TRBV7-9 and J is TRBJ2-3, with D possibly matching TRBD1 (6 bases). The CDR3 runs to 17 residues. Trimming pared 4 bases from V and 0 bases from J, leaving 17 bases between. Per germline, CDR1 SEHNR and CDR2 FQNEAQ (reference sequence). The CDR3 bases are TGTGCCAGCAGCTCTTTACAGGGACCCGCAAGCACAGATACGCAGTATTTT. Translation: CASSSLQGPASTDTQYF.

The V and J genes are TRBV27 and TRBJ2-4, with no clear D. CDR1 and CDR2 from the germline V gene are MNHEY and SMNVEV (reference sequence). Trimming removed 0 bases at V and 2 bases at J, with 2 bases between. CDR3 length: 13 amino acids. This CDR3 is CASSLSPKNIQYF. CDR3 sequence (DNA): TGTGCCAGCAGTTTATCACCCAAAAACATTCAGTACTTC.